The 19 T cell receptor beta chains in this list originate from one sample, sequenced in a study of blood T cell repertoires in COVID-19. Libraries were prepared by immunoSEQ multiplex PCR; TCRdb keeps only in-frame clonotypes and omits some of them. This sample has roughly 250,000 clones; around nine tenths occur once, and the top ten carry under 2.5%. The sample consisted of PBMCs or T cells enriched from blood (not recorded which). The receptors were sampled from a woman aged 18-29 years who had recovered from COVID-19.

The count of this clone is one. The rearrangement links TRBV3-1 (or the pseudogene TRBV3-2) to TRBJ2-1; 7 positions agree with TRBD2. The germline gives CDR1 LGHDT, CDR2 YNNKEL (reference sequence). The ends lost 3 bases at V and 0 bases at J; junction bases unmatched: 5. The CDR3 length is 16 residues. For the CDR3, the DNA is TGTGCCAGCAGCCAGATTAGCGGGCCCTCCTACAATGAGCAGTTCTTC. Translated, it gives CASSQISGPSYNEQFF.

The chain recombines TRBV18 with TRBJ1-3, with 9 bases matching TRBD1. The junction had 6 bases not matched to a gene; V was cut back by 3 bases and J by 0 bases. The CDR3 length is 17 residues. Germline V gene data show CDR1 as KGHSH and CDR2 as LQKENI. CDR3 nucleotide sequence: TGTGCCAGCTCACCTGGGACAGGGAAATTCTCTGGAAACACCATATATTTT. Its protein is CASSPGTGKFSGNTIYF.

The gene calls are TRBV5-1 and TRBJ1-2, with D perhaps matching TRBD1 (5 bases). CDR3 size: 14 residues. The V end was cut by 2 bases, the J end by 3 bases, with 11 bases between. Germline lookup yields CDR1 SGHRS and CDR2 YFSETQ. The CDR3 sequence is CASSLSGGDYGYTF. CDR3 bases: TGCGCCAGCAGCTTAAGTGGGGGGGACTATGGCTACACCTTC.

The rearrangement joins TRBV5-1 to TRBJ1-1; a possible D gene is TRBD1 (6 bases). Trimming left V 5 bases short and J 3 bases short, with 8 bases between. Germline CDR1 is SGHRS and CDR2 is YFSETQ. The length of the CDR3 is 12 residues. The CDR3 reads CASRQGDTEAFF. Written as DNA, the CDR3 is TGCGCCAGCAGACAGGGTGACACTGAAGCTTTCTTT.

The genes are TRBV25-1 and TRBJ1-1; the D is unclear. The CDR3 runs 16 residues. Per germline, CDR1 MGHDK and CDR2 SYGVNS. Trimming stripped 5 bases from V and 1 base from J, with 17 bases between. The CDR3 sequence: CASSSSPGVGNTEAFF. The CDR3 DNA sequence: TGTGCCAGCAGTTCGAGTCCCGGAGTAGGGAACACTGAAGCTTTCTTT.

J is TRBJ2-7 and V is TRBV11-1, with D possibly TRBD1 on 6 matching bases. Trimming took off 1 base at V and 10 bases at J, with 11 bases between the two ends. This CDR3 has 12 amino acids. Germline loops: CDR1 SGHAT, CDR2 FQDESV (reference sequence). CDR3 residues: CASSLGGQRQYF. The DNA of the CDR3 is TGTGCCAGCAGCTTAGGAGGACAGCGACAGTACTTC.

The V call is TRBV4-1, the J call TRBJ2-3; D might be TRBD1 (6 bases). The length of the CDR3 is 14 residues. Trimming pared 1 base from V and 10 bases from J, leaving 15 bases between. The germline CDR1 and CDR2 sequences are MGHRA and YSYEKL. Here the CDR3 reads CASSQGVGAGAQYF. The CDR3 DNA reads TGCGCCAGCAGCCAAGGTGTTGGCGCAGGGGCGCAGTATTTT.

V usage is TRBV7-9 and J usage is TRBJ1-2; possible D gene TRBD1, 5 bases. The length of the CDR3 is 14 residues. Trimming stripped 1 base from V and 5 bases from J, with 11 bases between. Per germline, CDR1 SEHNR and CDR2 FQNEAQ (reference sequence). The chain's CDR3 is CASSLVNAGYGYTF. In DNA form, the CDR3 reads TGTGCCAGCAGCTTAGTAAACGCAGGGTATGGCTACACCTTC.

The chain recombines TRBV3-1 (or the pseudogene TRBV3-2) with TRBJ1-2; D perhaps matches TRBD1 (5 bases). The V gene lost 0 bases and the J gene lost 4 bases, with 6 bases spanning the gap. Germline CDR1 reads LGHDT; CDR2 reads YNNKEL (reference sequence). The CDR3 consists of 13 residues. The CDR3, as DNA: TGTGCCAGCAGCCAAGAGACAGCCTATGGCTACACCTTC. This encodes CASSQETAYGYTF.

This clone was detected a few times. J is TRBJ1-4 and V is TRBV29-1, with 9 nucleotides matching TRBD1. The junction had 7 bases not matched to a gene; V was cut back by 6 bases and J by 5 bases. This CDR3 comprises 14 residues. Germline lookup yields CDR1 SQVTM and CDR2 ANQGSEA. CDR3 sequence reads: CSVTIGTGNEKLFF. The CDR3 DNA follows: TGCAGCGTCACCATCGGGACAGGGAATGAAAAACTGTTTTTT.

This chain joins TRBV5-5 and TRBJ1-5; D is unclear. With 2 bases removed from V and 0 bases from J, the gap between germline ends came to 3 bases. This CDR3 has 13 amino acids. Germline CDR1 and CDR2: SGHKS and YYEKEE (reference sequence). The CDR3 nucleotides are TGTGCCAGCAGCTTTAGTAGCAATCAGCCCCAGCATTTT. Its protein is CASSFSSNQPQHF.

This clone was detected once. The DNA for the CDR3 is TGTGCCAGCAGCCAATTCGACAGGGCTAGGGAGCAGTTCTTC. It codes for CASSQFDRAREQFF. J is TRBJ2-1 and V is TRBV7-9, with TRBD1 matching 7 bases. Trimming removed 5 bases from V and 10 bases from J; junction bases left unmatched: 11. CDR3 length: 14 residues. Looked up from germline, CDR1 is SEHNR and CDR2 is FQNEAQ (reference sequence).

The chain recombines TRBV3-1 (or the pseudogene TRBV3-2) with TRBJ2-1; 9 bases are shared with TRBD2. CDR1 is LGHDT, CDR2 YNNKEL, per germline (reference sequence). The CDR3 covers 16 residues. J lost 9 bases, V lost 5 bases, and 14 bases had no gene match. CDR3 loop: CASSSPSGVLRGEQFF. CDR3 nucleotides: TGTGCCAGCAGCTCCCCTAGCGGGGTACTTAGAGGTGAGCAGTTCTTC.

The chain is built from TRBV4-1 and TRBJ1-2, with 11 bases fitting TRBD1. The junction had 4 bases not matched to a gene; V was cut back by 5 bases and J by 2 bases. Germline CDR1 is MGHRA and CDR2 is YSYEKL. CDR3 length: 15 residues. This CDR3 is CASSLRTGGNYGYTF. DNA of the CDR3: TGCGCCAGCAGCTTGCGGACAGGGGGCAACTATGGCTACACCTTC.

The CDR3 sequence is CASSLRFAGEQYF. CDR3 DNA sequence: TGTGCCAGCAGTTTAAGATTCGCGGGCGAGCAGTACTTC. The rearrangement uses TRBV27 and TRBJ2-7; D perhaps matches TRBD2 (5 bases). The CDR3 extends over 13 amino acids. V was clipped by 2 bases and J by 6 bases, with 11 bases between them. The germline V gene encodes CDR1 MNHEY and CDR2 SMNVEV (reference sequence).

This clone was detected only once. V and J are TRBV2 and TRBJ2-5; no clear D. This CDR3 region has 12 residues. Germline CDR1 and CDR2: SNHLY and FYNNEI. The V end lost 3 bases, the J end lost 5 bases, and 7 bases lay between the germline ends. CDR3 protein: CASSDPEETQYF. The CDR3 region has the DNA TGTGCCAGCAGTGACCCCGAGGAGACCCAGTACTTC.

Regarding this clone: The same CDR3 arises from other DNA sequences in this sample as well. The chain recombines TRBV3-1 (or the pseudogene TRBV3-2) with TRBJ2-1; TRBD2 aligns across 8 bases. Germline assignment: CDR1 LGHDT and CDR2 YNNKEL (reference sequence). The trim removed 1 base at V and 7 bases at J, leaving 3 bases unmatched. The CDR3 loop spans 14 amino acids. Written as DNA, the CDR3 is TGTGCCAGCAGCCAAGTTGAGCGGGGGAATGAGCAGTTCTTC. It codes for CASSQVERGNEQFF.

The chain recombines TRBV9 with TRBJ1-3; tentative D call: TRBD1 (5 bases). V lost 0 bases to trimming and J lost 1 base, with 8 bases between them. CDR1 and CDR2 from the germline V gene are SGDLS and YYNGEE. The CDR3 extends over 15 amino acids. CDR3 DNA sequence: TGTGCCAGCAGCGTAGAAGCAGGGTCTGGAAACACCATATATTTT. Translation gives CASSVEAGSGNTIYF.

This rearrangement joins TRBV6-5 to TRBJ2-3, with 7 positions matching TRBD1. CDR3 length equals 14 residues. Germline CDR1 reads MNHEY; CDR2 reads SVGAGI. The V segment lost 11 bases and the J segment 4 bases; nucleotides outside the gene matches: 12. The CDR3 coding sequence is TGTGCCGGCTCCGTGGGACAGAGGGCAGATACGCAGTATTTT. Residues: CAGSVGQRADTQYF.